This T cell receptor (beta chain) appears in the sequencing data of a study of human T cells and chemical hapten exposure. Study-wide results and limits: TCRs whose frequency exceeded 1 in 1000 remained the same following DPC sensitization.

TCRdb independently ran MiXCR on the RACE reads; one entry per CDR3 protein. Of around 70,000 distinct CDR3 sequences detected, roughly 10% appear once; the ten largest clones hold roughly 1.4%. In germline, CDR1 is SGHRS, CDR2 YFSETQ. The CDR3 spans 16 residues. On this clonotype: Its target is not known.

The time point: patch test 3, about 24 weeks after DPC sensitization. The treatment denotes: therapeutic diphenylcyclopropenone sensitization with weekly scalp DPC. V gene TRBV5-1 combines with J gene TRBJ2-3; the D gene is possibly TRBD1 (6 bases). The J call could be wrong; TRBJ1-5 is a better fit for the DNA end. The input for sequencing was whole blood, taken in connection with sensitization to the hapten diphenylcyclopropenone (DPC). This sequence was found in a woman between 50 and 59 years old with alopecia areata. Some clones in this sample may be carry-over from other donors' samples. The CDR3 spells CASSSLTSGGADTQHF. The CDR3 bases are TGCGCCAGCAGCTCGTTGACTAGCGGGGGCGCGGATACGCAGCATTTT.